This T cell receptor (beta chain) was found in a study of T cell repertoires in aging, cancer and after chemotherapy. Study conclusions and caveats: Healthy donors lost TCR diversity with age mainly through richness, cancer patients through richness and evenness.

The template was genomic DNA from peripheral blood, not RNA. Rearranged V-D-J TRB sequences were amplified with a mixed TRB-A/B primer pool. MiXCR was run by TCRdb on the multiplex PCR reads, yielding one entry per CDR3 protein. There are 2,000 to 3,000 distinct CDR3 sequences in the sample; 50% occur only once, and 4.3% lies in the top ten. V trimming: 6 bases; J trimming: 2 bases; junction bases outside the gene matches: 4. This CDR3 spans 16 amino acids. Germline CDR1 is MNHEY and CDR2 is SMNVEV (reference sequence). The sample holds a few counts of this clonotype. Its target is not known. The source is a human donor with a solid tumor. The V gene is TRBV27, the J gene TRBJ2-6; 10 bases agree with TRBD1. Sample: blood. The chain's CDR3 is CASRGQGKTGANVLTF. The CDR3 DNA follows: TGTGCCAGCAGGGGACAGGGGAAGACTGGGGCCAACGTCCTGACTTTC.